Presented here are 28 T cell receptor beta chains from one specimen sequenced in a study of T cell responses to AZD1222 COVID-19 vaccine. Sequencing was performed with immunoSEQ multiplex PCR; in TCRdb, only in-frame clones are kept and a portion is missing. There are roughly 170,000 clones in the sample; about 85% occur only once, and about 2.5% lies in the top ten. Sequenced material: peripheral blood, taken on day 0 of AZD1222 vaccination. These receptors all come from an adult in good health.

The V and J genes are TRBV5-1 and TRBJ1-6; the match to TRBD1 covers 11 bases. Germline CDR1 is SGHRS and CDR2 is YFSETQ. This CDR3 spans 15 amino acids. Trimming cost V 2 bases and J 17 bases; bases outside gene matches: 12. Written as DNA, the CDR3 is TGCGCCAGCAGCTTAGGACAGGGGGCCCCGGAACACATCCACTTT. As protein: CASSLGQGAPEHIHF.

The rearrangement uses TRBV21-1 and TRBJ1-3. TRBV21-1 is tagged as a pseudogene. This CDR3 has 9 residues. This CDR3 reads CASNNTIYF. DNA of the CDR3: TGTGCCAGCAACAACACCATATATTTT.

The chain carries TRBV6-5 and TRBJ1-4; TRBD1 agrees at 8 bases. The trim removed 4 bases at V and 8 bases at J, leaving 3 bases unmatched. CDR3 length: 13 amino acids. Germline CDR1 is MNHEY and CDR2 is SVGAGI. The CDR3 reads CASSWTGREKLFF. The CDR3 DNA follows: TGTGCCAGCAGTTGGACAGGGAGGGAAAAACTGTTTTTT.

The chain joins TRBV2 to TRBJ1-6; D gene uncertain. CDR1 and CDR2 (germline): SNHLY, FYNNEI. V dropped 1 base and J dropped 0 bases, with 10 bases sitting between them. This CDR3 comprises 17 residues. For the CDR3, the DNA is TGTGCCAGCAGTGAAGGACGGTCGAGCTCCTATAATTCACCCCTCCACTTT. Translating it yields CASSEGRSSSYNSPLHF. The full variable domain, its missing parts supplied by reference TRBV2 and TRBJ1-6, is EPEVTQTPSHQVTQMGQEVILRCVPISNHLYFYWYRQILGQKVEFLVSFYNNEISEKSEIFDDQFSVERPDGSNFTLKIRSTKLEDSAMYFCASSEGRSSSYNSPLHFGNGTRLTVT.

This chain connects TRBV19 to TRBJ1-5, with a weak D call TRBD1 (5 bases). Germline-derived CDR1 and CDR2 are LNHDA and SQIVND (reference sequence). V was trimmed by 3 bases and J by 4 bases, leaving 10 bases between them. The CDR3 is 14 residues long. CDR3 protein: CASSIQGRNQPQHF. The CDR3 DNA reads TGTGCCAGTAGTATTCAGGGTCGGAATCAGCCCCAGCATTTT. The full variable domain, with the rest looked up from reference TRBV19 and TRBJ1-5, is DGGITQSPKYLFRKEGQNVTLSCEQNLNHDAMYWYRQDPGQGLRLIYYSQIVNDFQKGDIAEGYSVSREKKESFPLTVTSAQKNPTAFYLCASSIQGRNQPQHFGDGTRLSIL.

The V call is TRBV2, the J call TRBJ2-3; 7 bases line up with TRBD1. This CDR3 is 11 amino acids long. CDR1 and CDR2 (germline): SNHLY, FYNNEI. V lost 8 bases to trimming and J lost 9 bases; unmatched junction nucleotides: 5. In DNA, the CDR3 is TGTGCCAGCGAGACAGGGCCGACGCAGTATTTT. Translating it yields CASETGPTQYF.

The V and J genes are TRBV30 and TRBJ2-3; 11 nucleotides align to TRBD2. J was trimmed by 2 bases and V by 8 bases; bases with no gene match: 9. The CDR3 consists of 15 residues. From germline, CDR1 is GTSNPN and CDR2 SVGIG (reference sequence). CDR3 nucleotides: TGTGCCAGCTCCCCGGGACTAGCGGTCACAGATACGCAGTATTTT. It translates to CASSPGLAVTDTQYF.

This clone occurred a few times. This chain uses TRBV10-3 with TRBJ2-7; TRBD2 matches 10 bases. V shed 2 bases, J shed 7 bases, and the junction held 5 bases outside the gene matches. The CDR3 sequence is 14 residues long. The V gene's germline CDR1 is ENHRY and CDR2 SYGVKD. The CDR3 sequence is CAISEASGSLEQYF. The CDR3 DNA reads as TGTGCCATCAGTGAGGCTAGCGGGAGTCTTGAGCAGTACTTC.

This chain joins TRBV14 and TRBJ1-1; 8 nucleotides align to TRBD1. The V gene end was trimmed by 1 base and the J gene end by 4 bases; junction bases not matched to a gene: 8. Germline assignment: CDR1 SGHDN and CDR2 FVKESK. The CDR3 is 16 residues long. CDR3 coding DNA: TGTGCCAGCAGCCAAGTAGGCAGGGGGCGTGGCACTGAAGCTTTCTTT. Protein sequence: CASSQVGRGRGTEAFF.

The chain employs TRBV25-1 and TRBJ2-7; 8 bases match TRBD1. The CDR3 totals 15 residues. Germline V gives CDR1 MGHDK, CDR2 SYGVNS. V lost 3 bases, J lost 3 bases, and 7 bases stayed unmatched. CDR3 amino acids: CASSDLGTGYYEQYF. CDR3 DNA sequence: TGTGCCAGCAGTGATCTCGGGACAGGATACTACGAGCAGTACTTC.

The chain has TRBV5-6 and TRBJ2-7, with 7 positions matching TRBD1. The CDR3 runs 13 residues. The V gene end was trimmed by 5 bases and the J gene end by 3 bases; junction bases not matched to a gene: 5. The germline V gene has CDR1 SGHDT and CDR2 YYEEEE. CDR3 DNA: TGTGCCAGCAGGCCGGGACAGCACTACGAGCAGTACTTC. Translated, it gives CASRPGQHYEQYF.

This clone was recorded once. The J gene is TRBJ2-1, the V gene TRBV4-2; TRBD2 agrees at 8 bases. J was trimmed by 1 base and V by 3 bases; bases with no gene match: 5. Per germline, CDR1 LGHNA and CDR2 YNFKEQ. The CDR3 is 16 residues long. CDR3 DNA: TGTGCCAGCAGCCACGAAGCGGGAGTATCCTACAATGAGCAGTTCTTC. Amino acids: CASSHEAGVSYNEQFF.

The rearrangement joins TRBV5-6 to TRBJ2-7, with 8 positions matching TRBD2. CDR1 and CDR2 from the germline V gene are SGHDT and YYEEEE. The junction had 11 bases not matched to a gene; V was cut back by 3 bases and J by 6 bases. The CDR3 runs 15 residues. In DNA, the CDR3 is TGTGCCAGCAGCTCCGACCCGGGAGGGAGGGGCGAGCAGTACTTC. Translating gives CASSSDPGGRGEQYF.

This rearrangement joins TRBV27 to TRBJ2-7; D may be TRBD2 (6 bases). The CDR3 sequence is 13 residues long. Germline CDR1 and CDR2: MNHEY and SMNVEV (reference sequence). The V gene lost 3 bases and the J gene lost 3 bases, with 9 bases spanning the gap. In nucleotides, the CDR3 is TGTGCCAGCAGTTTCGGACTATACTACGAGCAGTACTTC. This codes for CASSFGLYYEQYF.

Concerning this clone itself: One junction end does not reproduce the germline sequence, and a read error may be involved. The chain recombines TRBV7-9 with TRBJ1-6, with D tentatively TRBD1 (6 bases). CDR1 is SEHNR and CDR2 is FQNEAQ in the germline V gene (reference sequence). The CDR3 length is 14 residues. This chain's CDR3 is CASSFEQGNSPLHF. In nucleotides, the CDR3 is TGTGCCAGTAGCTTCGAACAGGGAAATTCACCCCTCCACTTT.

In the case of this clone: This sample also contains other DNA sequences that code for the same CDR3. This chain joins TRBV5-1 and TRBJ2-1; 8 positions match TRBD2. CDR1 SGHRS and CDR2 YFSETQ come from the germline V gene. With V trimmed by 3 bases and J by 0 bases, 2 bases remained unmatched. The CDR3 totals 15 residues. The CDR3 DNA reads TGCGCCAGCAGCTCGAGCGGGAGCTCCTACAATGAGCAGTTCTTC. Its protein product is CASSSSGSSYNEQFF.

The CDR3 loop reads CASSLRTANTGELFF. Written as DNA, the CDR3 is TGTGCCAGCAGCCTCAGGACAGCGAACACCGGGGAGCTGTTTTTT. The chain carries TRBV28 and TRBJ2-2; perhaps TRBD1 as D (6 bases). V lost 6 bases and J 0 bases, leaving 11 bases between the germline ends. The CDR3 covers 15 residues. Germline values: CDR1 MDHEN, CDR2 SYDVKM.

In its sample, this clone was seen a few times. This chain uses TRBV6-1 with TRBJ1-2; 8 bases are a match to TRBD1. CDR1 is MNHNS and CDR2 is SASEGT in the germline V gene. The CDR3 totals 16 residues. V lost 3 bases, J lost 5 bases, and 11 bases stayed unmatched. CDR3 in amino acids: CASSDASGGAVYGYTF. In DNA, the CDR3 is TGTGCCAGCAGTGATGCCTCAGGGGGCGCGGTTTATGGCTACACCTTC.

The chain is built from TRBV6-2 or TRBV6-3 and TRBJ2-5; 10 nucleotides line up with TRBD2. Germline trimming cut 2 bases from V and 2 bases from J; bases unmatched to any gene: 5. This CDR3 has 16 amino acids. Germline-derived CDR1 and CDR2 are MNHEY and SVGEGT. Here the CDR3 reads CASSYSASGRQETQYF. DNA for the CDR3: TGTGCCAGCAGTTACAGTGCTAGCGGGAGACAAGAGACCCAGTACTTC.

The rearrangement uses TRBV3-1 (or the pseudogene TRBV3-2) and TRBJ2-1, with D perhaps TRBD2 (6 bases). Between the trimmed V and J ends, which lost 4 bases and 5 bases, there was a span of 15 bases. Per the germline V gene, CDR1 is LGHDT and CDR2 is YNNKEL (reference sequence). CDR3 length: 15 residues. CDR3 in amino acids: CASSLGGISDNEQFF. CDR3 DNA: TGTGCCAGCAGCCTTGGCGGGATATCTGACAATGAGCAGTTCTTC.

The gene calls are TRBV3-1 (or the pseudogene TRBV3-2) and TRBJ2-7, with TRBD2 matching over 9 bases. Unmatched junction bases numbered 9, after V lost 4 bases and J lost 2 bases. The CDR3 consists of 16 residues. CDR1 is LGHDT, CDR2 YNNKEL, per germline (reference sequence). CDR3 sequence (DNA): TGTGCCAGCAGCCCCTCGACTAGCGGATCTACCTACGAGCAGTACTTC. Translation: CASSPSTSGSTYEQYF.

The chain carries TRBV9 and TRBJ2-7; 10 positions agree with TRBD1. CDR1 SGDLS and CDR2 YYNGEE come from the germline V gene. With 4 bases clipped from V and 0 bases from J, the junction kept 22 bases outside the gene matches. The CDR3 is 21 amino acids. The CDR3 loop reads CASSPGTGVSTETRGSYEQYF. The CDR3 DNA is TGTGCCAGCAGCCCCGGGACAGGGGTTTCCACCGAGACTAGAGGCTCCTACGAGCAGTACTTC.

The chain has TRBV5-4 and TRBJ1-1; 8 bases are a match to TRBD1. Germline CDR1 is SGHNT and CDR2 is YYREEE (reference sequence). V gave up 5 bases and J gave up 6 bases; unmatched junction bases: 9. This CDR3 has 14 amino acids. The chain's CDR3 is CASRDRVPGAEAFF. The CDR3 bases are TGTGCCAGCAGGGACAGGGTTCCTGGCGCTGAAGCTTTCTTT. Using reference TRBV5-4 and TRBJ1-1 for the parts outside the CDR3, the full variable domain is ETGVTQSPTHLIKTRGQQVTLRCSSQSGHNTVSWYQQALGQGPQFIFQYYREEENGRGNFPPRFSGLQFPNYSSELNVNALELDDSALYLCASRDRVPGAEAFFGQGTRLTVV.

This clone was counted once. V is TRBV6-4 and J is TRBJ2-1, with D perhaps TRBD1 (6 bases). The CDR3 extends over 13 amino acids. CDR1 and CDR2 from the germline V gene are MRHNA and SNTAGT. Trimming took off 8 bases at V and 2 bases at J, with 10 bases between the two ends. The CDR3 coding sequence is TGTGCCAGCTACAGGGCCCCCTACAATGAGCAGTTCTTC. This encodes CASYRAPYNEQFF.

The V call is TRBV6-5, the J call TRBJ1-6; D is undetermined. The CDR3 is 13 amino acids. V lost 7 bases and J lost 5, with 9 bases in between. Germline-derived CDR1 and CDR2 are MNHEY and SVGAGI. The CDR3 loop reads CASTIGNNSPLHF. CDR3 sequence (DNA): TGTGCCAGCACCATCGGAAATAATTCACCCCTCCACTTT.

The CDR3, as DNA: TGTGCCAGCAGCTTAGCCCCTAGCGGGAGTTACAATGAGCAGTTCTTC. This encodes CASSLAPSGSYNEQFF. The gene calls are TRBV7-8 and TRBJ2-1; 10 bases are a match to TRBD2. Germline loops: CDR1 SGHVS, CDR2 FQNEAQ. The CDR3 extends over 16 amino acids. V trimming: 0 bases; J trimming: 4 bases; junction bases outside the gene matches: 3. The entire variable domain, with the rest obtained from reference TRBV7-8 and TRBJ2-1, is as follows: GAGVSQSPRYKVAKRGQDVALRCDPISGHVSLFWYQQALGQGPEFLTYFQNEAQLDKSGLPSDRFFAERPEGSVSTLKIQRTQQEDSAVYLCASSLAPSGSYNEQFFGPGTRLTVL.

This clone appeared a few times. This sequence joins TRBV5-1 and TRBJ1-2; D possibly corresponds to TRBD1 (5 bases). Trimming shortened V by 6 bases and J by 0 bases, and 15 bases separated the two germline ends. The length of the CDR3 is 15 residues. Looked up from germline, CDR1 is SGHRS and CDR2 is YFSETQ. Written as DNA, the CDR3 is TGCGCCAGCACCGCCGGGGGACCAGCTAACTATGGCTACACCTTC. It yields the protein CASTAGGPANYGYTF.

The chain couples TRBV27 to TRBJ2-3; no clear D gene. This CDR3 contains 13 residues. V was trimmed by 3 bases and J by 3 bases, leaving 7 bases between them. Germline values: CDR1 MNHEY, CDR2 SMNVEV (reference sequence). CDR3 sequence reads: CASSLRNTDTQYF. Here the CDR3 DNA reads TGTGCCAGCAGTTTGCGTAATACAGATACGCAGTATTTT.